The 21 T cell receptor beta chains in this list originate from one sample, sequenced in a study of blood T cell repertoires in COVID-19. Sequenced by immunoSEQ multiplex PCR; TCRdb stores in-frame clones only, minus some. Of more than 350,000 clones listed, around 87% are singletons. The sequenced sample consisted of PBMCs or T cells enriched from blood (not recorded which). The receptors were sampled from a woman aged 45-60 years who had recovered from COVID-19.

The CDR3 spells CASSPLASGLISYNEQFF. CDR3 nucleotide sequence: TGTGCCAGCAGCCCCCTGGCTAGCGGACTCATCTCCTACAATGAGCAGTTCTTC. This chain uses TRBV7-9 with TRBJ2-1, with TRBD2 matching over 7 bases. Per the germline V gene, CDR1 is SEHNR and CDR2 is FQNEAQ (reference sequence). CDR3 size: 18 residues. After removal of 5 bases from V and 0 bases from J, the junction contained 13 bases not matched to a gene.

The chain recombines TRBV4-2 with TRBJ2-3, with D uncertain. Germline V lookup: CDR1 LGHNA, CDR2 YNFKEQ. The CDR3 sequence is 17 residues long. Trimming pared 0 bases from V and 7 bases from J, leaving 20 bases between. The CDR3 is CASSQDQPQVPRNTQYF. In DNA form, the CDR3 reads TGTGCCAGCAGCCAAGACCAGCCCCAGGTCCCCCGGAATACGCAGTATTTT.

The V gene is TRBV5-4, the J gene TRBJ2-5; 7 bases align to TRBD1. The germline V gene encodes CDR1 SGHNT and CDR2 YYREEE (reference sequence). This CDR3 is 12 amino acids long. Germline trimming cut 2 bases from V and 5 bases from J; bases unmatched to any gene: 0. CDR3 protein: CASSLQGETQYF. The CDR3 DNA reads as TGTGCCAGCAGCTTACAGGGGGAGACCCAGTACTTC.

The V and J genes are TRBV7-2 and TRBJ1-2; 11 nucleotides agree with TRBD1. This CDR3 comprises 15 residues. In germline, CDR1 is SGHTA, CDR2 FQGNSA. Trimming at V came to 4 bases and at J to 8 bases, leaving 9 bases not matched to a gene. The CDR3 is CASSSPDRGRQGYTF. The DNA of the CDR3 is TGTGCCAGCAGCTCACCGGACAGGGGGCGCCAGGGCTACACCTTC.

This chain joins TRBV11-2 and TRBJ1-4; D remains ambiguous. In germline, CDR1 is SGHAT, CDR2 FQNNGV. V dropped 5 bases and J dropped 8 bases, with 6 bases sitting between them. CDR3 length: 11 residues. CDR3 coding DNA: TGTGCCAGCAGCCCGGGGGAAAAACTGTTTTTT. It encodes CASSPGEKLFF. Full variable domain (remainder filled in from reference TRBV11-2 and TRBJ1-4): EAGVAQSPRYKIIEKRQSVAFWCNPISGHATLYWYQQILGQGPKLLIQFQNNGVVDDSQLPKDRFSAERLKGVDSTLKIQPAKLEDSAVYLCASSPGEKLFFGSGTQLSVL.

This clone was picked up one time. The V and J genes are TRBV1 and TRBJ1-1. TRBV1 represents a pseudogene. The CDR3 length is 21 residues. The CDR3 sequence is CTSSQDLESGHFCPMNTEAFF. CDR3 sequence (DNA): TGCACCAGCAGCCAAGACCTCGAGTCCGGTCATTTTTGCCCAATGAACACTGAAGCTTTCTTT.

The V and J genes are TRBV4-3 and TRBJ2-1; D is perhaps TRBD1 (5 bases). Trimming stripped 4 bases from V and 6 bases from J, with 10 bases between. The germline V gene has CDR1 LGHNA and CDR2 YSLEER. CDR3 length equals 13 residues. In nucleotides, the CDR3 is TGCGCCAGCAGCCTAAGACAGTTCAATGAGCAGTTCTTC. This gives the protein CASSLRQFNEQFF.

The chain employs TRBV5-1 and TRBJ1-5; D remains ambiguous. Trimming left V 0 bases short and J 6 bases short, with 10 bases between. The germline gives CDR1 SGHRS, CDR2 YFSETQ. The CDR3 has 14 residues. CDR3 protein: CASSLAEGSQPQHF. CDR3 DNA: TGCGCCAGCAGCTTGGCCGAGGGAAGTCAGCCCCAGCATTTT.

This clone has just one count. The rearrangement joins TRBV30 to TRBJ1-4; unclear D gene. The CDR3 extends over 14 amino acids. V was shortened by 1 base and J by 3 bases, with 9 bases between the two germline ends. In germline, CDR1 is GTSNPN, CDR2 SVGIG (reference sequence). The CDR3 reads CAWSARGPNEKLFF. The CDR3 DNA is TGTGCCTGGAGTGCCCGTGGGCCTAATGAAAAACTGTTTTTT. Looking up the rest from reference TRBV30 and TRBJ1-4 gives the full variable domain: SQTIHQWPATLVQPVGSPLSLECTVEGTSNPNLYWYRQAAGRGLQLLFYSVGIGQISSEVPQNLSASRPQDRQFILSSKKLLLSDSGFYLCAWSARGPNEKLFFGSGTQLSVL.

V is TRBV29-1 and J is TRBJ2-5, with 12 bases aligning to TRBD2. CDR1 is SQVTM and CDR2 is ANQGSEA in the germline V gene. The CDR3 length is 14 residues. J gave up 5 bases and V 2 bases, and 3 bases lay outside the gene matches. In nucleotides, the CDR3 is TGCAGCGTTGAAACTAGCGGGGGGTATGAGACCCAGTACTTC. Translated: CSVETSGGYETQYF.

The chain combines TRBV4-3 with TRBJ1-6; possibly TRBD1 for D (6 bases). The V end lost 6 bases, the J end lost 8 bases, and 14 bases lay between the germline ends. Germline CDR1 is LGHNA and CDR2 is YSLEER. The CDR3 extends over 14 amino acids. The CDR3 sequence: CASRFTGSYSPLHF. CDR3 coding DNA: TGCGCCAGCAGATTCACAGGGAGTTATTCACCCCTCCACTTT.

The chain carries TRBV7-6 and TRBJ1-3; 10 nucleotides agree with TRBD1. This CDR3 comprises 14 residues. With V trimmed by 10 bases and J by 8 bases, 11 bases remained unmatched. The germline gives CDR1 SGHVS, CDR2 FNYEAQ. The CDR3 loop is CAIRTGGGTDTIYF. The CDR3 DNA sequence: TGTGCCATCCGGACAGGGGGTGGCACAGACACCATATATTTT.

The genes are TRBV3-1 (or the pseudogene TRBV3-2) and TRBJ1-5; D is unclear. V was clipped by 1 base and J by 7 bases, with 8 bases between them. CDR3 length: 13 amino acids. Germline V gives CDR1 LGHDT, CDR2 YNNKEL (reference sequence). The CDR3 sequence is CASSQGRVQPQHF. In nucleotides, the CDR3 is TGTGCCAGCAGCCAAGGGAGAGTACAGCCCCAGCATTTT.

CDR3 DNA: TGTGCCAGTACCCTGGGACAGGGAGCTGAAGCTTTCTTT. Its translation: CASTLGQGAEAFF. This sequence joins TRBV19 and TRBJ1-1, with 9 bases that match TRBD1. V shed 7 bases, J shed 6 bases, and the junction held 6 bases outside the gene matches. Germline V CDR1 and CDR2: LNHDA, SQIVND (reference sequence). This CDR3 is 13 amino acids long.

As to this clone: A single base separates this from a much larger clone, so it may be a read error. This chain joins TRBV5-6 and TRBJ1-5, with D uncertain. With 2 bases removed from V and 0 bases from J, the gap between germline ends came to 3 bases. Germline values: CDR1 SGHDT, CDR2 YYEEEE. This CDR3 has 13 amino acids. This CDR3 reads CASSFYSNQPQHF. The CDR3 nucleotides read TGTGCCAGCAGCTTTTATAGCAATCAGCCCCAGCATTTT.

This clone was recorded only once. This chain uses TRBV6-5 with TRBJ1-1; 7 positions agree with TRBD1. V trimming: 7 bases; J trimming: 0 bases; junction bases outside the gene matches: 8. The CDR3 sequence is 15 residues long. Per the germline V gene, CDR1 is MNHEY and CDR2 is SVGAGI. This chain's CDR3 is CASTRGTAMNTEAFF. CDR3 nucleotide sequence: TGTGCCAGCACCAGAGGGACAGCTATGAACACTGAAGCTTTCTTT.

This chain links TRBV7-6 with TRBJ2-1; D is perhaps TRBD1 (5 bases). This CDR3 comprises 16 residues. Trimming removed 5 bases from V and 7 bases from J, with 21 bases in between. Germline V gene data show CDR1 as SGHVS and CDR2 as FNYEAQ. The CDR3 DNA is TGTGCCAGCAGCCCTAGGGGCGACTCCCTCGGTAATGAGCAGTTCTTC. As protein: CASSPRGDSLGNEQFF.

A single count supports this clone. The chain couples TRBV4-2 to TRBJ2-6, with 11 bases aligning to TRBD1. Germline-derived CDR1 and CDR2 are LGHNA and YNFKEQ. This CDR3 contains 20 residues. V trimming: 1 base; J trimming: 0 bases; junction bases outside the gene matches: 8. This chain's CDR3 is CASSQGLSGQGVSGANVLTF. The CDR3 region has the DNA TGTGCCAGCAGCCAAGGCTTGTCGGGACAGGGGGTCTCTGGGGCCAACGTCCTGACTTTC.

The chain joins TRBV19 to TRBJ2-7, with TRBD1 matching over 8 bases. CDR1 and CDR2 from the germline V gene are LNHDA and SQIVND (reference sequence). The junction had 3 bases not matched to a gene; V was cut back by 2 bases and J by 6 bases. The length of the CDR3 is 13 residues. The CDR3 here is CASSIPTGGEQYF. Written as DNA, the CDR3 is TGTGCCAGTAGTATACCCACAGGGGGCGAGCAGTACTTC.

This clone was seen just once. This chain uses TRBV5-1 with TRBJ1-2; no clear D. Germline CDR1 SGHRS, CDR2 YFSETQ. This CDR3 has 12 residues. Between the trimmed V and J ends, which lost 0 bases and 7 bases, there was a span of 7 bases. The CDR3 sequence: CASSLDGSGYTF. CDR3 DNA sequence: TGCGCCAGCAGCTTGGACGGGTCTGGCTACACCTTC.

This chain uses TRBV2 with TRBJ1-6; 10 nucleotides align to TRBD1. Losses at the gene ends were 4 bases for V and 6 bases for J; bases not matched to a gene: 3. In germline, CDR1 is SNHLY, CDR2 FYNNEI. This CDR3 has 15 amino acids. This chain's CDR3 is CASSGDRGLNSPLHF. DNA for the CDR3: TGTGCCAGCAGTGGGGACAGGGGCCTTAATTCACCCCTCCACTTT.